One sample yielded the 16 T cell receptor beta chains listed below, sequenced in a study of T-cell reconstitution after alpha-beta-depleted transplantation in children. The TCRbeta library incorporated unique molecular identifiers. One entry per CDR3 protein results from TCRdb running MiXCR on the PCR reads. The sample lists about 230,000 distinct CDR3 sequences; approximately 12% were seen once. The sample was PBMCs from the stem cell graft donor, taken from the stem cell graft. The receptors were sampled from a human donor who donated a stem cell graft to a child with acute lymphoblastic leukemia.

The rearrangement joins TRBV3-1 to TRBJ2-5; TRBD2 agrees at 12 bases. V gave up 6 bases and J gave up 2 bases; unmatched junction bases: 4. CDR3 length: 15 amino acids. Germline-derived CDR1 and CDR2 are LGHDT and YNNKEL (reference sequence). This chain's CDR3 is CASRRLAGDQETQYF. CDR3 nucleotides: TGTGCCAGCAGACGACTAGCGGGGGATCAAGAGACCCAGTACTTC.

This clonotype appeared many times. The chain is built from TRBV29-1 and TRBJ2-1, with D possibly TRBD2 on 6 matching bases. Trimming cost V 4 bases and J 7 bases, with 8 bases left between them. The germline V gene encodes CDR1 SQVTM and CDR2 ANQGSEA. This CDR3 contains 11 residues. The CDR3 nucleotides read TGCAGCGTTGCGGGGGTTAATGAGCAGTTCTTC. It yields the protein CSVAGVNEQFF.

This clonotype has a count of ten or more. J is TRBJ2-5 and V is TRBV4-3, with D perhaps matching TRBD1 or TRBD2 (5 bases each). Trimming removed 1 base at V and 5 bases at J, with 11 bases between. The CDR3 spans 14 residues. Germline loops: CDR1 LGHNA, CDR2 YSLEER. The CDR3 nucleotides are TGCGCCAGCAGCCAAGGAAACGGGGCGGAGACCCAGTACTTC. Its translation is CASSQGNGAETQYF.

This clonotype was observed many times. The chain employs TRBV28 and TRBJ2-7; TRBD2 is a possible D gene (7 bases). Trimming pared 5 bases from V and 1 base from J, leaving 21 bases between. Germline V gene data show CDR1 as MDHEN and CDR2 as SYDVKM. This CDR3 comprises 17 residues. The CDR3 loop reads CASSASVWRGGSYEQYF. The CDR3 nucleotides are TGTGCCAGCAGTGCTAGTGTTTGGAGGGGGGGGTCCTACGAGCAGTACTTC.

This clonotype was observed many times. The V gene is TRBV5-1, the J gene TRBJ2-3; D perhaps matches TRBD1 (6 bases). V dropped 1 base and J dropped 2 bases, with 11 bases sitting between them. Per germline, CDR1 SGHRS and CDR2 YFSETQ. The length of the CDR3 is 15 residues. The CDR3 protein is CASSLSQGTTDTQYF. The CDR3, as DNA: TGCGCCAGCAGCTTGTCCCAGGGGACCACAGATACGCAGTATTTT.

Many counts were recorded for this clonotype. The J gene is TRBJ2-3, the V gene TRBV5-1; D possibly corresponds to TRBD2 (6 bases). Germline-derived CDR1 and CDR2 are SGHRS and YFSETQ. V shed 8 bases and J shed 3 bases, with 13 bases lying between them. CDR3 length equals 13 residues. CDR3 in DNA: TGCGCCAGTCTGAAAGCGGGTACAGATACGCAGTATTTT. This codes for CASLKAGTDTQYF.

This clonotype was seen many times. The rearrangement uses TRBV6-5 and TRBJ2-5; TRBD2 might be the D (6 bases). The V gene lost 2 bases and the J gene lost 2 bases, with 12 bases spanning the gap. Germline V CDR1 and CDR2: MNHEY, SVGAGI. The CDR3 totals 15 residues. The CDR3 loop reads CASSYGGETQETQYF. The CDR3 DNA sequence: TGTGCCAGCAGTTACGGCGGGGAAACTCAAGAGACCCAGTACTTC.

The chain carries TRBV29-1 and TRBJ1-2; 8 bases are shared with TRBD1. V dropped 6 bases and J dropped 7; count of bases not matched to a gene: 13. This CDR3 is 14 amino acids long. Germline V lookup: CDR1 SQVTM, CDR2 ANQGSEA. This CDR3 is CSVGLDRGFGGYTF. The CDR3 nucleotides are TGCAGCGTAGGACTAGACAGGGGATTCGGTGGCTACACCTTC.

This clonotype came up many times. This sequence joins TRBV12-3 or TRBV12-4 and TRBJ2-7; tentatively, D is TRBD1 (6 bases). This CDR3 region has 12 residues. The ends were cut back, 5 bases at V and 7 bases at J, with 12 bases in the middle. The CDR3 nucleotides are TGTGCCAGCAGTATATACAGGGAAGAGCAGTACTTC. This translates into CASSIYREEQYF.

The sample holds many counts of this clonotype. The chain carries TRBV7-2 and TRBJ2-7; D ambiguous. Per the germline V gene, CDR1 is SGHTA and CDR2 is FQGNSA. Trimming took 0 bases from V and 8 from J, leaving 8 bases between them. The CDR3 sequence is 12 residues long. The CDR3 here is CASSLARGKQYF. In DNA form, the CDR3 reads TGTGCCAGCAGCTTAGCGCGAGGAAAGCAGTACTTC.

In this sample, this clonotype turned up many times. The chain couples TRBV7-2 to TRBJ1-5; D possibly corresponds to TRBD1 (6 bases). V shed 1 base and J shed 8 bases, with 15 bases lying between them. The CDR3 contains 15 residues. Germline lookup yields CDR1 SGHTA and CDR2 FQGNSA. CDR3 sequence (DNA): TGTGCCAGCAGCTTAGGGCCGGGGGCTGCGGAGCCCCAGCATTTT. Its translation is CASSLGPGAAEPQHF.

This clonotype was observed at least ten times. V gene TRBV6-1 combines with J gene TRBJ1-6; D uncertain. V was cut by 6 bases and J by 9 bases, with 12 bases left in between. In germline, CDR1 is MNHNS, CDR2 SASEGT. This CDR3 is 13 amino acids long. The CDR3 protein is CASSYESGSPLHF. DNA of the CDR3: TGTGCCAGCAGCTATGAAAGCGGTTCACCCCTCCACTTT.

This clonotype was seen at least ten times. This chain links TRBV4-2 with TRBJ2-1; D is possibly TRBD2 (7 bases). Germline CDR1 and CDR2: LGHNA and YNFKEQ. The V end was cut by 0 bases, the J end by 6 bases, with 18 bases between. The CDR3 contains 17 residues. The CDR3 DNA follows: TGTGCCAGCAGCCAAGATCTTACGGGGGGCATCAGCAATGAGCAGTTCTTC. Translating it yields CASSQDLTGGISNEQFF.

The CDR3 spells CAIRTRGETDTQYF. The CDR3 bases are TGTGCCATCAGAACCCGAGGGGAAACAGATACGCAGTATTTT. The V gene is TRBV10-3, the J gene TRBJ2-3, with D perhaps TRBD1 or TRBD2 (5 bases each). Germline V gene sequence: CDR1 ENHRY, CDR2 SYGVKD. The V end lost 6 bases, the J end lost 3 bases, and 13 bases lay between the germline ends. There are 14 residues in the CDR3.

The chain carries TRBV19 and TRBJ2-7; D remains ambiguous. The germline CDR1 and CDR2 sequences are LNHDA and SQIVND (reference sequence). With 5 bases removed from V and 5 bases from J, the gap between germline ends came to 13 bases. The CDR3 sequence is 13 residues long. DNA for the CDR3: TGTGCCAGTAGTGGCCCTAGTCTCGACGAGCAGTACTTC. Translating gives CASSGPSLDEQYF.

This clonotype occurred many times. The V call is TRBV5-8, the J call TRBJ2-3; no definite D call. The length of the CDR3 is 11 residues. Deletions cut 0 bases from V and 8 bases from J, with 4 bases between. From germline, CDR1 is SGHTS and CDR2 YDEGEE. CDR3 sequence (DNA): TGTGCCAGCAGCTTGGAAGCTACGCAGTATTTT. Amino acid sequence: CASSLEATQYF.